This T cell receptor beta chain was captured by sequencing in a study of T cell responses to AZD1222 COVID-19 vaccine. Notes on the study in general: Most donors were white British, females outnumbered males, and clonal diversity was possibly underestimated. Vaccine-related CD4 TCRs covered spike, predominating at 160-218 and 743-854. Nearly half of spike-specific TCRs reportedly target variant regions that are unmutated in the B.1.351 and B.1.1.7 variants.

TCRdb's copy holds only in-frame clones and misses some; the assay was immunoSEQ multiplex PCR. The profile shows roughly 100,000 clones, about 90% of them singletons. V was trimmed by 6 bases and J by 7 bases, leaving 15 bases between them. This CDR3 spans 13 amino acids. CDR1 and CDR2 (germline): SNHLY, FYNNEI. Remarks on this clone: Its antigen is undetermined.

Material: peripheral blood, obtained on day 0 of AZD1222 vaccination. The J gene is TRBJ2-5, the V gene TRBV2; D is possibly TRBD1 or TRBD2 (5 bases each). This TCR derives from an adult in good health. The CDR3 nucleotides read TGTGCCAGCAGGGACGACTACACAGGGACCCAGTACTTC. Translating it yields CASRDDYTGTQYF.